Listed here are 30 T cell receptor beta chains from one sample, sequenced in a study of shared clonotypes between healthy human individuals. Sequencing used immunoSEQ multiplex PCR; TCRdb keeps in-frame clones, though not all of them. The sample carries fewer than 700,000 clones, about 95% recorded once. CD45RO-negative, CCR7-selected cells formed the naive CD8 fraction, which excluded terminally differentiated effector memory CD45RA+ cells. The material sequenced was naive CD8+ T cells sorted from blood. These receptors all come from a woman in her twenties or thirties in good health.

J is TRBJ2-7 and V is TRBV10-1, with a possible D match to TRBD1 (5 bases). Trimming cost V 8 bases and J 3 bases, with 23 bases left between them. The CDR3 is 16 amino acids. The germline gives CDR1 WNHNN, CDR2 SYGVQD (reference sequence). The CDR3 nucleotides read TGCGCCAGCGTTGACAGCACGGATTCACTTATCTACGAGCAGTACTTC. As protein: CASVDSTDSLIYEQYF.

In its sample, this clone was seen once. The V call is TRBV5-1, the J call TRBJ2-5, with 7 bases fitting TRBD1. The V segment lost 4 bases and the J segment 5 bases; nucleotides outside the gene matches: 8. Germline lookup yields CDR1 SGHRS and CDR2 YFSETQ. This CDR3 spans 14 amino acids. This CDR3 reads CASSANDRVETQYF. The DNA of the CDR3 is TGCGCCAGCAGCGCCAACGACAGGGTTGAGACCCAGTACTTC. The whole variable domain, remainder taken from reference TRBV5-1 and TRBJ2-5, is KAGVTQTPRYLIKTRGQQVTLSCSPISGHRSVSWYQQTPGQGLQFLFEYFSETQRNKGNFPGRFSGRQFSNSRSEMNVSTLELGDSALYLCASSANDRVETQYFGPGTRLLVL.

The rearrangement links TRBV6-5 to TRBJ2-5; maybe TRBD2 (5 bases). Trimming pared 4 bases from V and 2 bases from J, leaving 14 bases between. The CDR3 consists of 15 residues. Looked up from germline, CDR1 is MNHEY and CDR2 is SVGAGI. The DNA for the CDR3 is TGTGCCAGCAGTTCTCCGGGAAAAAATCAAGAGACCCAGTACTTC. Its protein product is CASSSPGKNQETQYF.

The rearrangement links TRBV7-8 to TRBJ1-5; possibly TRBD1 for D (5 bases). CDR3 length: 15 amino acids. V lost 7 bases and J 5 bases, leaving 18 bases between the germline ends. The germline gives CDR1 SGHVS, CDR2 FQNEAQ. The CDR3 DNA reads TGTGCCAGCAATCCAGGGTGGGAGTGGGATCAGCCCCAGCATTTT. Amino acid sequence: CASNPGWEWDQPQHF.

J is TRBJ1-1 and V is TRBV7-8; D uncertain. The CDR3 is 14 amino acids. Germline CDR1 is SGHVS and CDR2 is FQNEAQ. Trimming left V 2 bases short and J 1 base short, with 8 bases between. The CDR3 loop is CASSLRRTNTEAFF. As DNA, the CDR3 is TGTGCCAGCAGCTTACGGAGGACGAACACTGAAGCTTTCTTT.

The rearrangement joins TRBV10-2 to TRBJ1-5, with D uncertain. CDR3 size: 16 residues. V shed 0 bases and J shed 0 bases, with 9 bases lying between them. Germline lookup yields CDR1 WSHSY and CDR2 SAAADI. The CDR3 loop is CASSESADLSNQPQHF. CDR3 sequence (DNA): TGCGCCAGCAGTGAGTCTGCAGATCTTAGCAATCAGCCCCAGCATTTT.

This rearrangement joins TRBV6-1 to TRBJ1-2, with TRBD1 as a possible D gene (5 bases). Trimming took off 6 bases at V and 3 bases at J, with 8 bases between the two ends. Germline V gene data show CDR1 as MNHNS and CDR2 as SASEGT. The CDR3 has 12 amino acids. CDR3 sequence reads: CASSGGYYGYTF. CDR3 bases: TGTGCCAGCAGCGGGGGGTACTATGGCTACACCTTC.

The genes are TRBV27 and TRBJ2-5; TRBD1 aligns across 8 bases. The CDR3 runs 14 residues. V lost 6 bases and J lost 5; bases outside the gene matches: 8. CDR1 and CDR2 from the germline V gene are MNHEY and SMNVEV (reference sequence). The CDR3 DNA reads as TGTGCCAGCAGCCCGACAGGGGCGGGGGAGACCCAGTACTTC. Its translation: CASSPTGAGETQYF.

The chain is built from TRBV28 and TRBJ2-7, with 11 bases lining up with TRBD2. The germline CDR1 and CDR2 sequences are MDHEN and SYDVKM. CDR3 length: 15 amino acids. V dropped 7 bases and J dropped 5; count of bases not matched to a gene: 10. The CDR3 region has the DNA TGTGCCAGCACCCCGATACTAGCGGGAGCCCACGAGCAGTACTTC. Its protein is CASTPILAGAHEQYF. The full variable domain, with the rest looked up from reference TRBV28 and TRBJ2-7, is DVKVTQSSRYLVKRTGEKVFLECVQDMDHENMFWYRQDPGLGLRLIYFSYDVKMKEKGDIPEGYSVSREKKERFSLILESASTNQTSMYLCASTPILAGAHEQYFGPGTRLTVT.

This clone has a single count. Here the CDR3 reads CASSSTGSGYGYTF. The CDR3 nucleotides read TGTGCCAGCAGTTCGACAGGGTCGGGCTATGGCTACACCTTC. The chain is built from TRBV27 and TRBJ1-2, with TRBD1 matching 7 bases. V was clipped by 4 bases and J by 4 bases; unmatched bases: 6. The CDR3 spans 14 residues. Germline loops: CDR1 MNHEY, CDR2 SMNVEV (reference sequence).

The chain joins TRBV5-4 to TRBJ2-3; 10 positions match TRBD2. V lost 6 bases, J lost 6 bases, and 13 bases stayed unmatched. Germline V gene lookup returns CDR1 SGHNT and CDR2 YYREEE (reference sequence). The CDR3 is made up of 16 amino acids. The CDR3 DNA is TGTGCCAGCACCAATGGGCTAGCGGGAGACCCTGATACGCAGTATTTT. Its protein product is CASTNGLAGDPDTQYF.

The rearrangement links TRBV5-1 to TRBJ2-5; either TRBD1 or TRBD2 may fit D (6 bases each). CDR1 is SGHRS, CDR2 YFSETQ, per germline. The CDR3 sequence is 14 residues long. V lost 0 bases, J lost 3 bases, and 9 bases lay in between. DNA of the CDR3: TGCGCCAGCAGCTTGGCGAGGGGGGAAGAGACCCAGTACTTC. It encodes CASSLARGEETQYF.

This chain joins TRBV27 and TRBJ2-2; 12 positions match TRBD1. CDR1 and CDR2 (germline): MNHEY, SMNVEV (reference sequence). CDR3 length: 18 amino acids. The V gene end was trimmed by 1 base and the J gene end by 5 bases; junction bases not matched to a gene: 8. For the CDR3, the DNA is TGTGCCAGCAGTTTATGGGGGACAGGGGGCAAGGAGACCGGGGAGCTGTTTTTT. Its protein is CASSLWGTGGKETGELFF.

CDR3 DNA: TGTGCCAGCAGCGCTAGCGGGAGTTTCTACGAGCAGTACTTC. This encodes CASSASGSFYEQYF. This rearrangement joins TRBV9 to TRBJ2-7; TRBD2 aligns across 10 bases. J lost 3 bases, V lost 3 bases, and 3 bases had no gene match. The length of the CDR3 is 14 residues. Germline CDR1 reads SGDLS; CDR2 reads YYNGEE.

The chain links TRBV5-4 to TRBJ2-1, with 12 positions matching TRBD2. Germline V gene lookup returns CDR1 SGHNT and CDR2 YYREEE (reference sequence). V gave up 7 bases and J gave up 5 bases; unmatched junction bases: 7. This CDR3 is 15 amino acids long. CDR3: CASRLAGGRHNEQFF. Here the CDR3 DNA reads TGTGCCAGCCGCCTAGCGGGAGGGAGGCACAATGAGCAGTTCTTC.

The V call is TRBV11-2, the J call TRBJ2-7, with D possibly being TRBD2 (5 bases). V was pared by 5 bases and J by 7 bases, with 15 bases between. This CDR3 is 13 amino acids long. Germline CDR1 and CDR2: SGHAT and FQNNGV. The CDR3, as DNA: TGTGCCAGCAGCCTTCTAGCTCTCCGGGAGCAGTACTTC. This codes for CASSLLALREQYF.

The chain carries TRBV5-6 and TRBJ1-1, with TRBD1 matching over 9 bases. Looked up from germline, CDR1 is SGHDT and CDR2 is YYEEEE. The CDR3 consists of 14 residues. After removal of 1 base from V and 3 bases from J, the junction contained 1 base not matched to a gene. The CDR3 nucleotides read TGTGCCAGCAGCTTGTACAGGGGGCACACTGAAGCTTTCTTT. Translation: CASSLYRGHTEAFF.

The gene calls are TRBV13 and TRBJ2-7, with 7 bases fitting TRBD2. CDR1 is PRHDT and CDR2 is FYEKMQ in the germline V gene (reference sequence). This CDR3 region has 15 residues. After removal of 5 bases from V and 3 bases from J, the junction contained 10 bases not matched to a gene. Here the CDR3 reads CASSPRGGRSYEQYF. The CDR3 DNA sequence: TGTGCCAGCAGCCCCCGGGGCGGGAGAAGCTACGAGCAGTACTTC.

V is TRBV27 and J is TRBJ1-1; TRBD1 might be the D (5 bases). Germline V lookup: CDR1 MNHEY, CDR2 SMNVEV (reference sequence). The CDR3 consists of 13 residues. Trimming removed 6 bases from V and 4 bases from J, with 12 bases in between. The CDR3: CASSIQGFTEAFF. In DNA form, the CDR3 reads TGTGCCAGCAGCATTCAGGGTTTCACTGAAGCTTTCTTT.

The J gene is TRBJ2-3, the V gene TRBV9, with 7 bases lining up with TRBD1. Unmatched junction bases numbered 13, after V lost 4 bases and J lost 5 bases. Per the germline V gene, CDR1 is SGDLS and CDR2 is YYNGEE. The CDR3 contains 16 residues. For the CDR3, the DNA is TGTGCCAGCAGCCCTAGTGGTGGACAGGCACAAGATACGCAGTATTTT. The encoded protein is CASSPSGGQAQDTQYF.

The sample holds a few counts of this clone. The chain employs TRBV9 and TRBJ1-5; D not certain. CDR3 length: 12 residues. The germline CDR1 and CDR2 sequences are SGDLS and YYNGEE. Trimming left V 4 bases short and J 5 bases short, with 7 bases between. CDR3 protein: CASSSTDQPQHF. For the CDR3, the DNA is TGTGCCAGCAGCTCAACGGATCAGCCCCAGCATTTT.

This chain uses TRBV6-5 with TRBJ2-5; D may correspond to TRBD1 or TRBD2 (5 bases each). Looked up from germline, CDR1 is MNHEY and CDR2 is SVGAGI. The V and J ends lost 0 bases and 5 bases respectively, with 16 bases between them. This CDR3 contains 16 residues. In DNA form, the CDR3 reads TGTGCCAGCAGTTACTCGAAAGAGGGGCTACGGGAGACCCAGTACTTC. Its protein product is CASSYSKEGLRETQYF.

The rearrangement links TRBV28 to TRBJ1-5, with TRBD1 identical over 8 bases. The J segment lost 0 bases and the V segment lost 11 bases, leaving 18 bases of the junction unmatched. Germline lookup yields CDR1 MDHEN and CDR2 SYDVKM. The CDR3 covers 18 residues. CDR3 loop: CAAGPFMQGAYSNQPQHF. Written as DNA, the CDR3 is TGTGCCGCAGGCCCTTTTATGCAGGGGGCTTATAGCAATCAGCCCCAGCATTTT.

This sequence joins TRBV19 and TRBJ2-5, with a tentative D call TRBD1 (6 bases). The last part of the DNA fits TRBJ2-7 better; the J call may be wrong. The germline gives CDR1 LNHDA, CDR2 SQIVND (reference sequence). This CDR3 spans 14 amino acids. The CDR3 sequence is CASSIAGDTYEQYF. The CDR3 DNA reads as TGTGCCAGTAGTATCGCCGGGGACACCTACGAGCAGTACTTC.

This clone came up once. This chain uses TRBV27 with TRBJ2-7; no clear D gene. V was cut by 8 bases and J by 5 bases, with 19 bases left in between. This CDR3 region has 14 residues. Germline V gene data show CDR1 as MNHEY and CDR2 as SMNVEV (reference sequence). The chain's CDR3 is CASSYVPLGDEQYF. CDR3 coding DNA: TGTGCCAGCTCGTACGTCCCTTTGGGCGACGAGCAGTACTTC.

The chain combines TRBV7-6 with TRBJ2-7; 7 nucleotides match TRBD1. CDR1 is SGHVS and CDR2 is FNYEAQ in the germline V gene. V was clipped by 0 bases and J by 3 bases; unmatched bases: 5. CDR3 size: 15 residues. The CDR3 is CASSLAGTEFYEQYF. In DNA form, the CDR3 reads TGTGCCAGCAGCTTAGCTGGGACAGAGTTCTACGAGCAGTACTTC.

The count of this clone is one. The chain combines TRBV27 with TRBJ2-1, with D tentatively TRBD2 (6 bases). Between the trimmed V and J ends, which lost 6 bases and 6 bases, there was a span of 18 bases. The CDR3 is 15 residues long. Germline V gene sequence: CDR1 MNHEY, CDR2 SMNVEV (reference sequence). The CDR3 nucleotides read TGTGCCAGCAGCGCGATCGGGACTCTGCTCAATGAGCAGTTCTTC. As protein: CASSAIGTLLNEQFF.

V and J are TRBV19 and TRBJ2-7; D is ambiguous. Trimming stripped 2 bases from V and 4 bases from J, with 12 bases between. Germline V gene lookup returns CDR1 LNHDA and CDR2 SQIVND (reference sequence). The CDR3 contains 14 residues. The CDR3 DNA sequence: TGTGCCAGTAGTATACCCGGAGCCCTGTACGAGCAGTACTTC. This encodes CASSIPGALYEQYF.

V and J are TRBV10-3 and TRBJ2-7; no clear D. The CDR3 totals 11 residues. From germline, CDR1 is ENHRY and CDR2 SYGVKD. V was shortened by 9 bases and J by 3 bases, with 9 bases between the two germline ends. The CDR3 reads CAIGMGYEQYF. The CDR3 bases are TGTGCCATTGGTATGGGCTACGAGCAGTACTTC.

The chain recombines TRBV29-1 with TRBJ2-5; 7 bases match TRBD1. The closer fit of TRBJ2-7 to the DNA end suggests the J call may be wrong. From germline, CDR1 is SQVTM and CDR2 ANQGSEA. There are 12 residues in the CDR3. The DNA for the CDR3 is TGCAGCGTAAGGGACAGTCCCTACGAGCAGTACTTC. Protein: CSVRDSPYEQYF.